What follows is one T cell receptor (beta chain) and its context. Antigen specificity is unknown. This sample is part of a study of PD-1 blockade in classical Hodgkin lymphoma. Overall study results and limits: Significant TCR diversity gains by C4D1 occurred in CD4+ but not CD8+ cells.

The CDR3 has 14 amino acids. Per germline, CDR1 SEHNR and CDR2 FQNEAQ (reference sequence). V lost 6 bases and J lost 8, with 16 bases in between. Libraries were prepared by immunoSEQ multiplex PCR; TCRdb keeps only in-frame clonotypes and omits some of them. Here the sample spans some 63,000 clones, around nine tenths being singletons. Each patient relapsed following autologous stem cell transplantation, and prior brentuximab vedotin exposure differed. This specimen consisted of peripheral blood mononuclear cells (PBMCs), obtained at baseline. V and J are TRBV7-9 and TRBJ2-2; no definite D call. This TCR derives from a human donor with classical Hodgkin lymphoma. The CDR3 sequence is CASRPRAGPGELFF. The CDR3 DNA reads TGTGCCAGCAGACCACGGGCAGGCCCAGGGGAGCTGTTTTTT.